The clone carrying this TCR beta chain was picked up a small number of times. Its antigen is not known. Given a much more abundant clone one base away, this may be a read error. The data belong to a study of regulatory T cells in long-lasting Graves disease. General study findings and limits: Possibly, too few samples lowered accuracy. TRBV28, TRBJ1-2 and TRBJ2-5 were favored in persistent disease.

The CDR3 is 16 residues long. Specified time point: newly diagnosed GD, antithyroid drugs for less than 3 months. After RNA was extracted from PBMCs, the TCR library was made from it. HTBI primers from iRepertoire and Arm-PCR of CDR3 regions yielded the TCR beta libraries. TCRdb re-called the multiplex PCR reads with MiXCR, one entry per CDR3 protein. The sample shows under 800,000 distinct CDR3 sequences, 16% of them seen only once. This sample was also put to use in a study of T cells in Graves' hyperthyroidism and ophthalmopathy. According to that study: Expanded thyroid clonotypes (above 0.001) were mostly also found in blood. Ophthalmopathy cases were set apart from stable hyperthyroidism by a 13 V-J model.

The receptor was derived from a woman in her 30s with Graves disease. The J gene is TRBJ2-1, the V gene TRBV12-3 or TRBV12-4; 8 bases map to TRBD2. The specimen comprised peripheral blood mononuclear cells (PBMCs), sampled at new diagnosis, from a patient treated with antithyroid drugs. This CDR3 reads CASSAGGLSSHNEQFF. The CDR3 nucleotides read TGTGCCAGCTCGGCGGGAGGTCTAAGCTCCCACAATGAGCAGTTCTTC.